These T cell receptor beta chains were read from a single sample in a study of T-cell reconstitution after alpha-beta-depleted transplantation in children. TCRdb itself ran the PCR reads through MiXCR, one entry per CDR3 protein. Seen here are around 300,000 distinct CDR3 sequences, roughly 25% observed once, and the top ten hold about a tenth. The specimen was PBMCs, mostly from graft donor cells, collected 180 days after TCRalphabeta/CD19-depleted stem cell transplant. The receptors here all came from a male patient aged 10 to 17 who had a stem cell transplant for acute lymphoblastic leukemia, so the T cells may come from the graft donor. Both conserved end residues are part of each CDR3. Each record gives: V gene, D gene, clone size, J gene, CDR3 DNA, CDR3 protein. A D gene is named only where the DNA matches it firmly. Expanded clones get a size class; other rows say once, few or many, or leave the size out.

v_gene: TRBV5-1
d_gene: TRBD1
abundance: -
j_gene: TRBJ2-7
CDR3nt: TGCGCCAGCAGCTCCCAGGGACAGGCCTACGAGCAGTACTTC
CDR3aa: CASSSQGQAYEQYF

v_gene: TRBV20-1
d_gene: -
abundance: few
j_gene: TRBJ2-7
CDR3nt: TGCAGTGCTAGAGGCGCTAGCTCCTACGAGCAGTACTTC
CDR3aa: CSARGASSYEQYF

v_gene: TRBV13
d_gene: TRBD2
abundance: -
j_gene: TRBJ2-1
CDR3nt: TGTGCCAGCAGCTTAGGCTGGGTAGCGGGAGCCTATGAGCAGTTCTTC
CDR3aa: CASSLGWVAGAYEQFF

v_gene: TRBV2
d_gene: -
abundance: -
j_gene: TRBJ2-1
CDR3nt: TGTGCCAGCAGCCGAGGGCGGGGTACCTACAATGAGCAGTTCTTC
CDR3aa: CASSRGRGTYNEQFF

v_gene: TRBV7-3
d_gene: -
abundance: few
j_gene: TRBJ2-1
CDR3nt: TGTGCCAGCAGCTTAAGAGCTGTGTCCTACAATGAGCAGTTCTTC
CDR3aa: CASSLRAVSYNEQFF

v_gene: TRBV15
d_gene: -
abundance: few
j_gene: TRBJ2-7
CDR3nt: TGTGCCACCAGCAGAGATCCACCTTACGAGCAGTACTTC
CDR3aa: CATSRDPPYEQYF

v_gene: TRBV6-2/TRBV6-3
d_gene: -
abundance: -
j_gene: TRBJ2-4
CDR3nt: TGTGCCAGCAGTTACTCCCAGATTCGACAGCAAAACATTCAGTACTTC
CDR3aa: CASSYSQIRQQNIQYF

v_gene: TRBV10-3
d_gene: -
abundance: -
j_gene: TRBJ2-7
CDR3nt: TGTGCCATCAGTGATCAGATGTCCTACGAGCAGTACTTC
CDR3aa: CAISDQMSYEQYF

v_gene: TRBV7-2
d_gene: TRBD2
abundance: few
j_gene: TRBJ2-7
CDR3nt: TGTGCCAGCAGATTGTTACTAGCGGGACTACCCTACGAGCAGTACTTC
CDR3aa: CASRLLLAGLPYEQYF

v_gene: TRBV20-1
d_gene: TRBD2
abundance: -
j_gene: TRBJ2-1
CDR3nt: TGCAGTGTCACACCCAGCGGGAGAGTTAAGAGTGAGCAGTTCTTC
CDR3aa: CSVTPSGRVKSEQFF

v_gene: TRBV10-3
d_gene: TRBD2
abundance: -
j_gene: TRBJ2-1
CDR3nt: TGTGCCATCATGGGGGAAATAAGAAAGTGGGGAGGGGAGTACAATGAGCAGTTCTTC
CDR3aa: CAIMGEIRKWGGEYNEQFF

v_gene: TRBV7-9
d_gene: -
abundance: -
j_gene: TRBJ1-6
CDR3nt: TGTGCCAGCAGCTTAGTTGGGGGAAATTCACCCCTCCACTTT
CDR3aa: CASSLVGGNSPLHF

v_gene: TRBV12-3/TRBV12-4
d_gene: TRBD2
abundance: few
j_gene: TRBJ2-5
CDR3nt: TGTGCCAGCAGTTTAGGACACCTAGGGACTAGCGGAGATCAAGAGACCCAGTACTTC
CDR3aa: CASSLGHLGTSGDQETQYF

v_gene: TRBV12-3/TRBV12-4
d_gene: TRBD1
abundance: once
j_gene: TRBJ1-6
CDR3nt: TGTGCCAGAAGAACCCGGGACAGTTATAATTCACCCCTCCACTTT
CDR3aa: CARRTRDSYNSPLHF

v_gene: TRBV24-1
d_gene: TRBD2
abundance: few
j_gene: TRBJ2-3
CDR3nt: TGTGCCACCAGTGATCCGGGACTAGCGGGAGCCGGTACAGATACGCAGTATTTT
CDR3aa: CATSDPGLAGAGTDTQYF

v_gene: TRBV2
d_gene: -
abundance: few
j_gene: TRBJ2-3
CDR3nt: TGTGCCAGCACTGATAACACAGATACGCAGTATTTT
CDR3aa: CASTDNTDTQYF

v_gene: TRBV29-1
d_gene: TRBD2
abundance: -
j_gene: TRBJ2-5
CDR3nt: TGCAGCGTTGAGCAAGCGGGAGGGAAAGAGACCCAGTACTTC
CDR3aa: CSVEQAGGKETQYF

v_gene: TRBV6-1
d_gene: -
abundance: few
j_gene: TRBJ2-7
CDR3nt: TGTGCCAGCAGTGAATTATACGAGCAGTACTTC
CDR3aa: CASSELYEQYF

v_gene: TRBV11-1
d_gene: TRBD2
abundance: few
j_gene: TRBJ2-7
CDR3nt: TGTGCCAGCAGCTTAATCCCTTGGACTAGCGGGCTCTCCTACGAGCAGTACTTC
CDR3aa: CASSLIPWTSGLSYEQYF

v_gene: TRBV9
d_gene: -
abundance: -
j_gene: TRBJ2-2
CDR3nt: TGTGCCAGCAGCGTAGCTACAGGCTATAACACCGGGGAGCTGTTTTTT
CDR3aa: CASSVATGYNTGELFF

v_gene: TRBV28
d_gene: -
abundance: few
j_gene: TRBJ2-1
CDR3nt: TGTGCCAGCAGTCCCCGGATGGCGGGGGAGCAGTTCTTC
CDR3aa: CASSPRMAGEQFF

v_gene: TRBV7-2
d_gene: -
abundance: -
j_gene: TRBJ2-1
CDR3nt: TGTGCCAAAGGGGCCAGCTCCTACAATGAGCAGTTCTTC
CDR3aa: CAKGASSYNEQFF

v_gene: TRBV27
d_gene: TRBD1
abundance: -
j_gene: TRBJ2-5
CDR3nt: TGTGCCAGCACTCCTTCAGGGGGGACCCAGTACTTC
CDR3aa: CASTPSGGTQYF

v_gene: TRBV18
d_gene: -
abundance: few
j_gene: TRBJ2-3
CDR3nt: TGTGCCAGCTCACTGATGACAGGCCACACAGATACGCAGTATTTT
CDR3aa: CASSLMTGHTDTQYF

v_gene: TRBV6-5
d_gene: TRBD2
abundance: -
j_gene: TRBJ2-3
CDR3nt: TGTGCCAGCAGTTATCCGGGACTAGGTCTCTCCACAGATACGCAGTATTTT
CDR3aa: CASSYPGLGLSTDTQYF

v_gene: TRBV20-1
d_gene: TRBD2
abundance: -
j_gene: TRBJ2-5
CDR3nt: TGCAGTGCTACCGGGACAGGCGGGACTAGCGCCCCGCAAGAGACCCAGTACTTC
CDR3aa: CSATGTGGTSAPQETQYF

v_gene: TRBV28
d_gene: -
abundance: -
j_gene: TRBJ2-7
CDR3nt: TGTGCCAGCAGTTTTACTCGGGAGCGCGAGCAGTACTTC
CDR3aa: CASSFTREREQYF

v_gene: TRBV6-5
d_gene: -
abundance: -
j_gene: TRBJ1-6
CDR3nt: TGTGCCAGCAGTTACTCATCCAGTCCAAATTCACCCCTCCACTTT
CDR3aa: CASSYSSSPNSPLHF

v_gene: TRBV9
d_gene: TRBD2
abundance: few
j_gene: TRBJ2-5
CDR3nt: TGTGCCAGCAGCGTCGGGACTAGTCTGAACCTGGAGACCCAGTACTTC
CDR3aa: CASSVGTSLNLETQYF

v_gene: TRBV4-1
d_gene: -
abundance: -
j_gene: TRBJ1-2
CDR3nt: TGCGCCAGCAGCCAAGGAGGGGGTAACTATGGCTACACCTTC
CDR3aa: CASSQGGGNYGYTF